Presented here are 16 T cell receptor beta chains from one specimen sequenced in a study of blood T cell repertoires in COVID-19. Assay: immunoSEQ multiplex PCR; the TCRdb copy retains only in-frame clones and omits some. This sample has roughly 73,000 clones; about 69% occur once, and the top ten carry around 21%. Sequencing used peripheral blood. The receptors stem from a man in his 70s with acute or convalescent COVID-19.

The chain uses TRBV7-9 and TRBJ2-7, with D possibly being TRBD1 (6 bases). The CDR3 has 12 residues. The V end was cut by 10 bases, the J end by 3 bases, with 13 bases between. Germline CDR1 is SEHNR and CDR2 is FQNEAQ (reference sequence). The CDR3 coding sequence is TGTGCCATAGGGGGTCGCGACTACGAGCAGTACTTC. As protein: CAIGGRDYEQYF.

The rearrangement joins TRBV5-5 to TRBJ2-3; a weak D match, TRBD2 (5 bases). Germline-derived CDR1 and CDR2 are SGHKS and YYEKEE (reference sequence). This CDR3 contains 17 residues. The V and J ends lost 4 bases and 4 bases respectively, with 22 bases between them. The CDR3 region has the DNA TGTGCCAGCAGCGTTAACCTAGGACTCTCACCTCCAGATACGCAGTATTTT. Protein sequence: CASSVNLGLSPPDTQYF. Using reference TRBV5-5 and TRBJ2-3 for the parts outside the CDR3, the full variable domain is DAGVTQSPTHLIKTRGQQVTLRCSPISGHKSVSWYQQVLGQGPQFIFQYYEKEERGRGNFPDRFSARQFPNYSSELNVNALLLGDSALYLCASSVNLGLSPPDTQYFGPGTRLTVL.

The CDR3 reads CASLQGGGGYTF. CDR3 DNA sequence: TGTGCCAGCTTACAGGGGGGAGGTGGCTACACCTTC. The chain has TRBV7-9 and TRBJ1-2; 8 bases fit TRBD1. The CDR3 extends over 12 amino acids. The trim removed 8 bases at V and 7 bases at J, leaving 6 bases unmatched. Germline V lookup: CDR1 SEHNR, CDR2 FQNEAQ (reference sequence).

This chain links TRBV19 with TRBJ2-2; 9 bases line up with TRBD2. This CDR3 has 16 residues. J lost 5 bases, V lost 5 bases, and 9 bases had no gene match. Per the germline V gene, CDR1 is LNHDA and CDR2 is SQIVND (reference sequence). CDR3 sequence: CASSRLAGPATGELFF. The CDR3 DNA follows: TGTGCCAGTAGTCGGCTAGCGGGGCCCGCAACCGGGGAGCTGTTTTTT. The full variable domain, its missing parts supplied by reference TRBV19 and TRBJ2-2, is DGGITQSPKYLFRKEGQNVTLSCEQNLNHDAMYWYRQDPGQGLRLIYYSQIVNDFQKGDIAEGYSVSREKKESFPLTVTSAQKNPTAFYLCASSRLAGPATGELFFGEGSRLTVL.

This chain joins TRBV5-1 and TRBJ2-7; 12 bases are a match to TRBD1. CDR1 SGHRS and CDR2 YFSETQ come from the germline V gene. CDR3 length: 14 amino acids. The V gene end was trimmed by 3 bases and the J gene end by 7 bases; junction bases not matched to a gene: 5. The CDR3 sequence: CASSSGQGAGEQYF. Written as DNA, the CDR3 is TGCGCCAGCAGCTCGGGACAGGGGGCTGGGGAGCAGTACTTC.

The V and J genes are TRBV4-2 and TRBJ2-1; weak D call: TRBD1 (6 bases). The CDR3 totals 14 residues. Trimming removed 0 bases from V and 7 bases from J, with 10 bases in between. Germline V CDR1 and CDR2: LGHNA, YNFKEQ. The CDR3 sequence is CASSQDQGGNEQFF. The CDR3 DNA reads as TGTGCCAGCAGCCAAGATCAAGGGGGTAATGAGCAGTTCTTC.

This clone has a single count. The rearrangement links TRBV6-2 or TRBV6-3 to TRBJ2-7; perhaps TRBD2 as D (5 bases). The V gene lost 4 bases and the J gene lost 3 bases, with 13 bases spanning the gap. The CDR3 has 14 residues. Germline V gene sequence: CDR1 MNHEY, CDR2 SVGEGT. The CDR3 DNA reads as TGTGCCAGCAGTTCCTCTCGGACTGGCTACGAGCAGTACTTC. The encoded protein is CASSSSRTGYEQYF.

The gene calls are TRBV7-2 and TRBJ2-7; D may be TRBD2 (5 bases). Trimming took 5 bases from V and 6 from J, leaving 20 bases between them. There are 15 residues in the CDR3. CDR1 and CDR2 (germline): SGHTA, FQGNSA. CDR3 region: CASSPIAGVNREQYF. CDR3 DNA: TGTGCCAGCAGCCCCATTGCCGGGGTTAACCGCGAGCAGTACTTC.

The chain has TRBV7-8 and TRBJ2-7; D is ambiguous. The length of the CDR3 is 11 residues. Per the germline V gene, CDR1 is SGHVS and CDR2 is FQNEAQ. V lost 4 bases and J lost 5, with 6 bases in between. This CDR3 reads CASSSSNEQYF. The CDR3 DNA sequence: TGTGCCAGCAGCTCTAGTAACGAGCAGTACTTC.

The V call is TRBV27, the J call TRBJ2-3; the D gene is possibly TRBD1 (6 bases). Germline CDR1 is MNHEY and CDR2 is SMNVEV (reference sequence). The CDR3 totals 15 residues. V was clipped by 3 bases and J by 3 bases, with 13 bases between them. In DNA form, the CDR3 reads TGTGCCAGCAGTTTCCTCGACAGGCGGACAGATACGCAGTATTTT. Residues: CASSFLDRRTDTQYF.

The genes are TRBV28 and TRBJ2-7, with TRBD2 matching over 9 bases. The CDR3 is 14 residues long. With 4 bases clipped from V and 11 bases from J, the junction kept 12 bases outside the gene matches. Germline loops: CDR1 MDHEN, CDR2 SYDVKM. The CDR3 DNA sequence: TGTGCCAGCAGTTCCCTGACTAGCGGCTTACGAGAGTACTTC. Protein sequence: CASSSLTSGLREYF.

This clone appeared a few times. V usage is TRBV2 and J usage is TRBJ2-3; 11 bases match TRBD2. Germline trimming cut 2 bases from V and 5 bases from J; bases unmatched to any gene: 0. The CDR3 covers 14 residues. Germline values: CDR1 SNHLY, CDR2 FYNNEI. CDR3: CASSELAGGDTQYF. The CDR3 nucleotides are TGTGCCAGCAGTGAACTAGCGGGAGGAGATACGCAGTATTTT.

This clone appeared a few times. The chain uses TRBV12-3 or TRBV12-4 and TRBJ2-2; no definite D call. Trimming took 8 bases from V and 6 from J, leaving 10 bases between them. The CDR3 length is 12 residues. The CDR3 here is CASPSAAGELFF. The CDR3 region has the DNA TGTGCCAGCCCGAGTGCGGCCGGGGAGCTGTTTTTT.

The chain recombines TRBV3-1 (or the pseudogene TRBV3-2) with TRBJ2-1; D perhaps matches TRBD1 (5 bases). This CDR3 is 12 amino acids long. Germline loops: CDR1 LGHDT, CDR2 YNNKEL (reference sequence). The V gene lost 5 bases and the J gene lost 7 bases, with 9 bases spanning the gap. CDR3 sequence (DNA): TGTGCCAGCAGCTCCAGGGTAAATGAGCAGTTCTTC. Translation: CASSSRVNEQFF.

This chain uses TRBV27 with TRBJ1-4, with a possible D match to TRBD1 (5 bases). Per germline, CDR1 MNHEY and CDR2 SMNVEV (reference sequence). The ends were cut back, 3 bases at V and 7 bases at J, with 12 bases in the middle. CDR3 size: 14 residues. The CDR3 coding sequence is TGTGCCAGCAGTTTTGGGGCGGGGGGTGAAAAACTGTTTTTT. It codes for CASSFGAGGEKLFF.

The chain uses TRBV6-4 and TRBJ2-1; 8 bases line up with TRBD2. The trim removed 4 bases at V and 6 bases at J, leaving 2 bases unmatched. Looked up from germline, CDR1 is MRHNA and CDR2 is SNTAGT. The CDR3 has 13 amino acids. The chain's CDR3 is CASSAGTSNEQFF. Written as DNA, the CDR3 is TGTGCCAGCAGTGCCGGGACTAGCAATGAGCAGTTCTTC.